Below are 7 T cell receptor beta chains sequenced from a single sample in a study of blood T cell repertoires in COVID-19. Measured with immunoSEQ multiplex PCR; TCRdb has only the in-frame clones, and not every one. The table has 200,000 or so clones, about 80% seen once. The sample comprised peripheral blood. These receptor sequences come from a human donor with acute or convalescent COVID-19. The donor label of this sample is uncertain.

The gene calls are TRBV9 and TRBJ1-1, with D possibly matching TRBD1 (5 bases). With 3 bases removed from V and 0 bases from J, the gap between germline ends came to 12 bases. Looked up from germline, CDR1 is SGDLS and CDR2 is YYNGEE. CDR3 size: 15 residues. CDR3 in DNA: TGTGCCAGCAGCGCAGGGTTACAGGTGAACACTGAAGCTTTCTTT. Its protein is CASSAGLQVNTEAFF.

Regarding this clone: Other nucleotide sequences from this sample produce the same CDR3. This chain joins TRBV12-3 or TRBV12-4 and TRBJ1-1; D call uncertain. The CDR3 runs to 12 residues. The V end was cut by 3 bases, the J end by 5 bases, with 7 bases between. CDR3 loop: CASSLGRTEAFF. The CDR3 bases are TGTGCCAGCAGTTTGGGCAGAACTGAAGCTTTCTTT.

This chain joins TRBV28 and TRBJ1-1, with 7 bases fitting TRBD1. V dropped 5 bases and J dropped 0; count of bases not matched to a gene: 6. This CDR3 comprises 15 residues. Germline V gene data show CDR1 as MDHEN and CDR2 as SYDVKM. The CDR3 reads CASSIGGRMNTEAFF. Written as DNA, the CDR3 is TGTGCCAGCAGTATAGGGGGCAGAATGAACACTGAAGCTTTCTTT. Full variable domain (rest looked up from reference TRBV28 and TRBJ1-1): DVKVTQSSRYLVKRTGEKVFLECVQDMDHENMFWYRQDPGLGLRLIYFSYDVKMKEKGDIPEGYSVSREKKERFSLILESASTNQTSMYLCASSIGGRMNTEAFFGQGTRLTVV.

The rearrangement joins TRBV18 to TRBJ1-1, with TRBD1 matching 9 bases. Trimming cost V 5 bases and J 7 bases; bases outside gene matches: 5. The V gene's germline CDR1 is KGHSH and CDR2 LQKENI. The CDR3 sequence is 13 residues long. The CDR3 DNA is TGTGCCAGCTCAGTCCTGGGACAGGGTGAAGCTTTCTTT. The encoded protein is CASSVLGQGEAFF.

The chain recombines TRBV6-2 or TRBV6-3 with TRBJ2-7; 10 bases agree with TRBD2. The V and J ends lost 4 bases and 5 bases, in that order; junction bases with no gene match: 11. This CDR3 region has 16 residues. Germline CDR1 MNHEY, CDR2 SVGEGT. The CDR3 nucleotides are TGTGCCAGCAGTTCAACCTCTAGCGGGAGCAGGAACGAGCAGTACTTC. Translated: CASSSTSSGSRNEQYF.

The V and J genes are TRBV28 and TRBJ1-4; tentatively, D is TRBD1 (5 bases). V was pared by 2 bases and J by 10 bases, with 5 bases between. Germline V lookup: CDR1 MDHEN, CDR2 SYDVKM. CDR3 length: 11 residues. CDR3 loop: CASSLQGKLFF. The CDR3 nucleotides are TGTGCCAGCAGTTTACAGGGAAAACTGTTTTTT.

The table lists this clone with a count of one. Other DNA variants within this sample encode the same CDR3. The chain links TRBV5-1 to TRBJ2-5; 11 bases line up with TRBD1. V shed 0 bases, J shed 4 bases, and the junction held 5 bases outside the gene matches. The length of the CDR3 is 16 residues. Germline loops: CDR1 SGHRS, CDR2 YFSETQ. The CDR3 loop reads CASSLAGTGGGETQYF. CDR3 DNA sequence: TGCGCCAGCAGCTTGGCCGGGACAGGGGGAGGAGAGACCCAGTACTTC. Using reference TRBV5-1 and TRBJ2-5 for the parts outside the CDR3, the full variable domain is KAGVTQTPRYLIKTRGQQVTLSCSPISGHRSVSWYQQTPGQGLQFLFEYFSETQRNKGNFPGRFSGRQFSNSRSEMNVSTLELGDSALYLCASSLAGTGGGETQYFGPGTRLLVL.